Sequencing of this T cell receptor (beta chain) was carried out in a study of blood T cell repertoires in COVID-19. Study summary: Sources were T cells, B-cell-depleted T cells, or PBMCs; the material itself was cDNA or gDNA.

Per the study methods: For nucleated cells, counts were estimated from reference gene primer amplification. Clones were sequenced by immunoSEQ multiplex PCR, and TCRdb holds only the in-frame ones, with some missing. V and J calls and clone size come straight from that table; D and trimming were deduced from the DNA. The sample lists about 230,000 clones, over 70% occurring once. Germline assignment: CDR1 MGHDK and CDR2 SYGVNS. The V segment lost 8 bases and the J segment 14 bases; nucleotides outside the gene matches: 9. The CDR3 loop spans 12 amino acids. The TCR originated in a woman of 80 years or more with acute or convalescent COVID-19. This chain joins TRBV25-1 and TRBJ1-6, with 7 bases aligning to TRBD1. Material for sequencing was peripheral blood. The CDR3 region has the DNA TGTGCCAGCGGACAGGTCGGTGGGGCCCTCCACTTT. Encoded protein: CASGQVGGALHF.